The 20 T cell receptor beta chains below were found in one sample sequenced in a study of blood T cell repertoires in COVID-19. Measured with immunoSEQ multiplex PCR; TCRdb has only the in-frame clones, and not every one. The data show more than 60,000 clones, around 84% seen once. The specimen was peripheral blood. The origin of the receptors is a man aged 50-59 years with acute or convalescent COVID-19.

This clone was counted a single time. This chain connects TRBV24-1 to TRBJ1-1, with a tentative D call TRBD1 (6 bases). This CDR3 is built from 14 residues. Germline V gene sequence: CDR1 KGHDR, CDR2 SFDVKD. The V end lost 4 bases, the J end lost 4 bases, and 12 bases lay between the germline ends. The CDR3, as DNA: TGTGCCACCAGTGAGTCGGACAGATTCACTGAAGCTTTCTTT. Translating gives CATSESDRFTEAFF.

The chain has TRBV5-6 and TRBJ1-2; D is perhaps TRBD1 (6 bases). From germline, CDR1 is SGHDT and CDR2 YYEEEE. Trimming took off 4 bases at V and 0 bases at J, with 13 bases between the two ends. The CDR3 extends over 15 amino acids. The DNA for the CDR3 is TGTGCCAGCAGCCTCCAACAGGGCCCTAACTATGGCTACACCTTC. Protein sequence: CASSLQQGPNYGYTF. The full variable domain, with the rest looked up from reference TRBV5-6 and TRBJ1-2, is DAGVTQSPTHLIKTRGQQVTLRCSPKSGHDTVSWYQQALGQGPQFIFQYYEEEERQRGNFPDRFSGHQFPNYSSELNVNALLLGDSALYLCASSLQQGPNYGYTFGSGTRLTVV.

The rearrangement uses TRBV6-2 or TRBV6-3 and TRBJ2-2; 7 nucleotides match TRBD1. The CDR3 is 14 residues long. Germline CDR1 and CDR2: MNHEY and SVGEGT. The V segment lost 6 bases and the J segment 4 bases; nucleotides outside the gene matches: 5. The CDR3 DNA follows: TGTGCCAGCAGCCGACAGGGTGTCACCGGGGAGCTGTTTTTT. It is translated as CASSRQGVTGELFF.

This clone has a handful of counts. J is TRBJ2-1 and V is TRBV6-6, with 11 bases lining up with TRBD1. V was clipped by 7 bases and J by 7 bases; unmatched bases: 12. CDR1 is MNHNY, CDR2 SVGAGI, per germline (reference sequence). The CDR3 is made up of 16 amino acids. CDR3 region: CASTTTGQGVWNEQFF. CDR3 coding DNA: TGTGCCAGCACCACCACGGGACAGGGGGTCTGGAATGAGCAGTTCTTC.

This sequence joins TRBV12-3 or TRBV12-4 and TRBJ1-2; D is undetermined. The CDR3 has 12 residues. With 3 bases removed from V and 5 bases from J, the gap between germline ends came to 7 bases. The chain's CDR3 is CASSFRGYGYTF. CDR3 nucleotide sequence: TGTGCCAGCAGTTTCCGAGGGTATGGCTACACCTTC.

This chain uses TRBV5-4 with TRBJ1-1, with 7 nucleotides matching TRBD1. Trimming took 2 bases from V and 2 from J; bases not matched to a gene: 3. This CDR3 contains 14 residues. CDR1 and CDR2 (germline): SGHNT, YYREEE (reference sequence). The CDR3 nucleotides read TGTGCCAGCAGCTTACAGGGGATTAACACTGAAGCTTTCTTT. It codes for CASSLQGINTEAFF. Filled out from reference TRBV5-4 and TRBJ1-1, the complete variable domain reads ETGVTQSPTHLIKTRGQQVTLRCSSQSGHNTVSWYQQALGQGPQFIFQYYREEENGRGNFPPRFSGLQFPNYSSELNVNALELDDSALYLCASSLQGINTEAFFGQGTRLTVV.

The chain combines TRBV7-9 with TRBJ1-1; TRBD1 agrees at 7 bases. The CDR3 runs to 14 residues. After removal of 5 bases from V and 4 bases from J, the junction contained 7 bases not matched to a gene. In germline, CDR1 is SEHNR, CDR2 FQNEAQ (reference sequence). CDR3 in DNA: TGTGCCAGCAGCGCCATGACAGGGACCACTGAAGCTTTCTTT. This translates into CASSAMTGTTEAFF.

V gene TRBV28 combines with J gene TRBJ1-1; D uncertain. CDR1 is MDHEN and CDR2 is SYDVKM in the germline V gene. Deletions cut 8 bases from V and 4 bases from J, with 11 bases between. This CDR3 comprises 12 residues. The CDR3 loop reads CASQTGSTEAFF. For the CDR3, the DNA is TGTGCCAGCCAGACCGGGAGCACTGAAGCTTTCTTT.

The chain carries TRBV24-1 and TRBJ2-2, with D possibly being TRBD1 (7 bases). This CDR3 spans 17 amino acids. Germline-derived CDR1 and CDR2 are KGHDR and SFDVKD. V dropped 3 bases and J dropped 1 base, with 14 bases sitting between them. The CDR3 loop reads CATSDRGTALNTGELFF. In DNA form, the CDR3 reads TGTGCCACCAGTGATCGGGGGACAGCCCTGAACACCGGGGAGCTGTTTTTT.

This sequence joins TRBV6-4 and TRBJ1-2; D is perhaps TRBD1 (6 bases). Germline V gene lookup returns CDR1 MRHNA and CDR2 SNTAGT. The CDR3 has 16 amino acids. The germline V and J ends were trimmed by 0 bases and 8 bases, with 19 bases remaining between them. This chain's CDR3 is CASSDSYRAPRKGYTF. CDR3 DNA sequence: TGTGCCAGCAGTGACTCGTACAGGGCCCCGAGGAAGGGCTACACCTTC.

This clone was recorded many times. The chain joins TRBV7-9 to TRBJ1-5; D unresolved. Germline V gene lookup returns CDR1 SEHNR and CDR2 FQNEAQ (reference sequence). The CDR3 runs 15 residues. Trimming left V 1 base short and J 0 bases short, with 7 bases between. In nucleotides, the CDR3 is TGTGCCAGCAGCTTAGACGGGAGTAGCAATCAGCCCCAGCATTTT. It is translated as CASSLDGSSNQPQHF.

The rearrangement joins TRBV2 to TRBJ2-2; D might be TRBD1 (6 bases). Germline CDR1 reads SNHLY; CDR2 reads FYNNEI. V lost 6 bases and J lost 3, with 14 bases in between. There are 15 residues in the CDR3. CDR3 sequence: CASSPDRFDTGELFF. DNA for the CDR3: TGTGCCAGCAGCCCCGACAGGTTTGACACCGGGGAGCTGTTTTTT.

The chain links TRBV12-3 or TRBV12-4 to TRBJ1-4; no clear D. The CDR3 has 11 amino acids. Trimming removed 6 bases from V and 8 bases from J, with 7 bases in between. CDR3 bases: TGTGCCAGCAGCCGTCTCGAAAAACTGTTTTTT. It codes for CASSRLEKLFF.

This clone has only a few counts. CDR3 amino acids: CASSQVGTGSFSTNEKLFF. CDR3 in DNA: TGCGCCAGCAGCCAAGTCGGGACAGGGAGTTTCTCAACTAATGAAAAACTGTTTTTT. V and J are TRBV4-3 and TRBJ1-4, with TRBD1 identical over 9 bases. J gave up 0 bases and V 1 base, and 9 bases lay outside the gene matches. The length of the CDR3 is 19 residues. The germline V gene has CDR1 LGHNA and CDR2 YSLEER.

This sequence joins TRBV4-2 and TRBJ1-6; D might be TRBD1 (6 bases). The germline CDR1 and CDR2 sequences are LGHNA and YNFKEQ. The CDR3 has 15 amino acids. Deletions cut 2 bases from V and 9 bases from J, with 14 bases between. This CDR3 is CASSQRRGASSPLHF. CDR3 coding DNA: TGTGCCAGCAGCCAACGTCGGGGGGCTAGTTCACCCCTCCACTTT.

CDR3 coding DNA: TGTGCCAGCAGCCAAGAGGGGGACAGGCAATTAGCCAAAAACATTCAGTACTTC. This gives the protein CASSQEGDRQLAKNIQYF. The chain carries TRBV3-1 (or the pseudogene TRBV3-2) and TRBJ2-4, with TRBD1 identical over 8 bases. Germline CDR1 LGHDT, CDR2 YNNKEL (reference sequence). The CDR3 runs to 18 residues. V dropped 0 bases and J dropped 0; count of bases not matched to a gene: 7.

The chain carries TRBV30 and TRBJ1-6; 7 nucleotides agree with TRBD1. This CDR3 region has 13 residues. Germline CDR1 is GTSNPN and CDR2 is SVGIG (reference sequence). The V segment lost 5 bases and the J segment 5 bases; nucleotides outside the gene matches: 3. CDR3 bases: TGTGCCTGGGCGGGACAGAATAATTCACCCCTCCACTTT. Its protein is CAWAGQNNSPLHF.

V gene TRBV9 combines with J gene TRBJ1-1; the D is unclear. V lost 3 bases and J 3 bases, leaving 15 bases between the germline ends. This CDR3 region has 15 residues. Per the germline V gene, CDR1 is SGDLS and CDR2 is YYNGEE. The DNA for the CDR3 is TGTGCCAGCAGCGCGCCCCCTTCCCCGGACACTGAAGCTTTCTTT. Residues: CASSAPPSPDTEAFF.

The rearrangement joins TRBV19 to TRBJ2-1; tentative D call: TRBD1 (6 bases). This CDR3 is built from 15 residues. V lost 9 bases to trimming and J lost 6 bases, with 21 bases between them. Germline loops: CDR1 LNHDA, CDR2 SQIVND (reference sequence). CDR3 in DNA: TGTGCCAGCCAACCACAGGGCCTAGGGTTCAATGAGCAGTTCTTC. This sequence encodes CASQPQGLGFNEQFF.

Of note for this clone: One junction end disagrees with the germline gene, perhaps due to a read error. The chain uses TRBV11-2 and TRBJ2-1; D might be TRBD1 (5 bases). Germline V gives CDR1 SGHAT, CDR2 FQNNGV. CDR3 length: 12 residues. This CDR3 is CASSLDQYSRVF. CDR3 nucleotide sequence: TGTGCCAGCAGCTTAGATCAGTATAGCAGGGTCTTC. Drawing the rest from reference TRBV11-2 and TRBJ2-1, the complete variable domain is EAGVAQSPRYKIIEKRQSVAFWCNPISGHATLYWYQQILGQGPKLLIQFQNNGVVDDSQLPKDRFSAERLKGVDSTLKIQPAKLEDSAVYLCASSLDQYSRVFGPGTRLTVL.